This T cell receptor beta chain was observed in a study of T-cell memory formation after mild COVID-19. Study-level information: TCR clustering was largely donor specific.

The table lists this clonotype with many counts. Its antigen remains unknown. Study-wide points: CD4+ contracting clones were found mainly in CM and EM, and CD8+ ones in EMRA. Nothing confirmed that second-wave clones peaking on day 37 were specific for SARS-CoV-2.

5'RACE with constant-segment primers yielded barcoded, UMI-tagged TCR alpha and TCR beta cDNA libraries. TCRdb ran MiXCR on the 5' RACE reads and lists one entry per CDR3 protein. Among over 15,000 distinct CDR3 sequences listed, around 25% were seen once. J lost 5 bases, V lost 5 bases, and 6 bases had no gene match. CDR3 length equals 14 residues. Germline CDR1 is SEHNR and CDR2 is FQNEAQ (reference sequence). The origin of this receptor is a man between 18 and 35 years old who had mild COVID-19 (a few samples of this study predate the infection). Cell type and time point are not known. The source material was PBMCs or a T cell subset sorted from them (not recorded which). V and J are TRBV7-9 and TRBJ1-2; 9 bases are shared with TRBD1. CDR3 in amino acids: CASSRQGGRYGYTF. The CDR3, as DNA: TGTGCCAGCAGCCGACAGGGGGGAAGGTATGGCTACACCTTC. The full variable domain, with the rest looked up from reference TRBV7-9 and TRBJ1-2, is DTGVSQNPRHKITKRGQNVTFRCDPISEHNRLYWYRQTLGQGPEFLTYFQNEAQLEKSRLLSDRFSAERPKGSFSTLEIQRTEQGDSAMYLCASSRQGGRYGYTFGSGTRLTVV.